The 14 T cell receptor beta chains listed next were all sequenced from one sample in a study of technical replicates of blood from several donors. Clones were sequenced by immunoSEQ multiplex PCR, and TCRdb holds only the in-frame ones, with some missing. Of tens of thousands of clones listed, roughly 97% are singletons. The sequenced material came from T cells isolated from PBMCs. Receptor source: a human donor in good health.

The chain uses TRBV7-9 and TRBJ2-7; unclear D gene. The germline V gene encodes CDR1 SEHNR and CDR2 FQNEAQ (reference sequence). V was clipped by 5 bases and J by 2 bases, with 13 bases between them. This CDR3 is built from 14 residues. The CDR3 is CASSTDQATYEQYF. The CDR3 DNA follows: TGTGCCAGCAGCACAGACCAGGCCACCTACGAGCAGTACTTC.

As to this clone: Other DNA sequences of this sample code for an identical CDR3. The J gene is TRBJ2-1, the V gene TRBV18; a weak D match, TRBD1 (5 bases). From germline, CDR1 is KGHSH and CDR2 LQKENI. CDR3 length equals 13 residues. The V and J ends lost 6 bases and 7 bases respectively, with 13 bases between them. CDR3 amino acids: CASSGQGRNEQFF. CDR3 sequence (DNA): TGTGCCAGCTCGGGCCAGGGAAGGAATGAGCAGTTCTTC. Looking up the rest from reference TRBV18 and TRBJ2-1 gives the full variable domain: NAGVMQNPRHLVRRRGQEARLRCSPMKGHSHVYWYRQLPEEGLKFMVYLQKENIIDESGMPKERFSAEFPKEGPSILRIQQVVRGDSAAYFCASSGQGRNEQFFGPGTRLTVL.

This clone was counted a single time. The CDR3 region is CASSLIGAGNTIYF. The CDR3 region has the DNA TGTGCCAGCAGCTTAATAGGGGCTGGAAACACCATATATTTT. The J gene is TRBJ1-3, the V gene TRBV7-2; tentative D call: TRBD1 (5 bases). The CDR3 contains 14 residues. From germline, CDR1 is SGHTA and CDR2 FQGNSA. The germline V and J ends were trimmed by 2 bases and 2 bases, with 7 bases remaining between them.

The chain couples TRBV9 to TRBJ2-3; 11 nucleotides line up with TRBD2. The CDR3 is 16 amino acids. Losses at the gene ends were 3 bases for V and 6 bases for J; bases not matched to a gene: 9. Germline V lookup: CDR1 SGDLS, CDR2 YYNGEE. CDR3 in DNA: TGTGCCAGCAGCGCGGGACTAGCGGCTTCAGGGGATACGCAGTATTTT. Translating gives CASSAGLAASGDTQYF.

The rearrangement links TRBV5-1 to TRBJ1-1, with 9 positions matching TRBD1. The V gene end was trimmed by 4 bases and the J gene end by 4 bases; junction bases not matched to a gene: 2. The CDR3 spans 13 residues. Germline loops: CDR1 SGHRS, CDR2 YFSETQ. The CDR3 coding sequence is TGCGCCAGCAGCCAGGACAGGGGCACTGAAGCTTTCTTT. It translates to CASSQDRGTEAFF.

This chain joins TRBV4-1 and TRBJ2-5; 10 bases are shared with TRBD2. This CDR3 spans 16 amino acids. Germline CDR1 reads MGHRA; CDR2 reads YSYEKL. The ends lost 4 bases at V and 5 bases at J; junction bases unmatched: 10. The CDR3 reads CASSPSGRALGETQYF. DNA of the CDR3: TGCGCCAGCAGCCCCAGCGGGAGGGCCTTGGGGGAGACCCAGTACTTC.

The rearrangement links TRBV15 to TRBJ1-2; D remains ambiguous. The V and J ends lost 1 base and 4 bases respectively, with 7 bases between them. The length of the CDR3 is 13 residues. Germline V gives CDR1 LNHNV, CDR2 YYDKDF (reference sequence). Written as DNA, the CDR3 is TGTGCCACCAGCAGAGGTGAGCTCTATGGCTACACCTTC. Translating it yields CATSRGELYGYTF.

This clone has a single count. This chain connects TRBV2 to TRBJ2-5, with TRBD2 identical over 8 bases. Per germline, CDR1 SNHLY and CDR2 FYNNEI. This CDR3 comprises 15 residues. V dropped 4 bases and J dropped 5; count of bases not matched to a gene: 9. The CDR3 DNA sequence: TGTGCCAGCAGTGGCGGGGGGAGGCTTACTGAGACCCAGTACTTC. Translated, it gives CASSGGGRLTETQYF.

CDR3 coding DNA: TGTGCCAGCAGCCCATTGGAGCGCGCTGAAGCTTTCTTT. Translated: CASSPLERAEAFF. The V call is TRBV7-3, the J call TRBJ1-1; D is unresolved. Germline lookup yields CDR1 SGHTA and CDR2 FQGTGA. This CDR3 has 13 amino acids. With 5 bases removed from V and 6 bases from J, the gap between germline ends came to 13 bases.

J is TRBJ2-5 and V is TRBV9; D uncertain. Per germline, CDR1 SGDLS and CDR2 YYNGEE. V lost 0 bases and J lost 0, with 6 bases in between. The CDR3 covers 14 residues. The CDR3 DNA reads TGTGCCAGCAGCGTAGGTGCAGACCAAGAGACCCAGTACTTC. This sequence encodes CASSVGADQETQYF.

The chain combines TRBV6-4 with TRBJ2-7; a weak D match, TRBD1 (6 bases). The CDR3 totals 13 residues. Germline lookup yields CDR1 MRHNA and CDR2 SNTAGT. V gave up 6 bases and J gave up 3 bases, with 12 bases separating them. The CDR3 region has the DNA TGTGCCAGCAGAGGAGGACAGAACTACGAGCAGTACTTC. Translating it yields CASRGGQNYEQYF.

The rearrangement links TRBV5-6 to TRBJ1-1; weak D call: TRBD1 (5 bases). The germline gives CDR1 SGHDT, CDR2 YYEEEE. The CDR3 loop spans 15 amino acids. Trimming stripped 2 bases from V and 3 bases from J, with 14 bases between. CDR3 DNA: TGTGCCAGCAGCTTTGGTCCGGTAGGGGACACTGAAGCTTTCTTT. Protein: CASSFGPVGDTEAFF.

The gene calls are TRBV5-4 and TRBJ2-1; tentative D call: TRBD1 (7 bases). V lost 3 bases and J 6 bases, leaving 22 bases between the germline ends. Germline V gene lookup returns CDR1 SGHNT and CDR2 YYREEE (reference sequence). This CDR3 spans 17 amino acids. DNA of the CDR3: TGTGCCAGCAGCTCACTACAGGCAGGGGGGAAAATCAATGAGCAGTTCTTC. Translated, it gives CASSSLQAGGKINEQFF.

This chain joins TRBV19 and TRBJ2-7; 10 nucleotides agree with TRBD2. Trimming cost V 3 bases and J 4 bases; bases outside gene matches: 6. The CDR3 consists of 15 residues. Germline CDR1 reads LNHDA; CDR2 reads SQIVND (reference sequence). The CDR3 DNA sequence: TGTGCCAGTAGTATTTTCGCTAGCGGGAGATACGAGCAGTACTTC. Translating it yields CASSIFASGRYEQYF.